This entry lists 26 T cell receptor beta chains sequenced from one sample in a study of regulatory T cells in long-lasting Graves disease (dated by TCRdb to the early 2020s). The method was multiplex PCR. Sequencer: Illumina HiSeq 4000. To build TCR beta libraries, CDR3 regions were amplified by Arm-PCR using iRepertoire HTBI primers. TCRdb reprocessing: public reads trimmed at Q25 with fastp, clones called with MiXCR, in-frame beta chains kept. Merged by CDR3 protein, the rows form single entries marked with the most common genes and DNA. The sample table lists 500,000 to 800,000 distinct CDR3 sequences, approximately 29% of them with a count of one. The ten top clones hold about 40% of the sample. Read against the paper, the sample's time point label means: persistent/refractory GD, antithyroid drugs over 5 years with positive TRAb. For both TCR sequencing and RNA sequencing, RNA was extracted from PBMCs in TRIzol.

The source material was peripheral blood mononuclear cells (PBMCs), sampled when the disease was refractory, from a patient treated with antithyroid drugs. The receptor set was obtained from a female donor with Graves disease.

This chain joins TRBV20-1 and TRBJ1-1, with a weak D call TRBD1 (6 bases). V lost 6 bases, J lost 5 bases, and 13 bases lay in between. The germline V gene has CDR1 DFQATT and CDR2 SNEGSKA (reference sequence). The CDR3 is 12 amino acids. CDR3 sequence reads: CSARQVRTEAFF. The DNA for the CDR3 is TGCAGTGCCCGACAGGTCCGGACTGAAGCTTTCTTT.

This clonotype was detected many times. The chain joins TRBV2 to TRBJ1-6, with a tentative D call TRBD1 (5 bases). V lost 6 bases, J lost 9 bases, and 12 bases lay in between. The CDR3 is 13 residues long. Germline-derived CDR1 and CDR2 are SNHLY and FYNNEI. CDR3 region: CASRTVVASPLHF. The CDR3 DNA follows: TGTGCCAGCAGGACAGTTGTTGCTTCACCCCTCCACTTT.

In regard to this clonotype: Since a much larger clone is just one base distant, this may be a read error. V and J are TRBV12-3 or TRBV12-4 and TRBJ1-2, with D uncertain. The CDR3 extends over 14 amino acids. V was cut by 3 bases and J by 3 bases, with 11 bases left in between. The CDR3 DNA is TGTGCCAGCAGTTTCGATCAGCTTTACTATGGCTACACCTTC. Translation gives CASSFDQLYYGYTF.

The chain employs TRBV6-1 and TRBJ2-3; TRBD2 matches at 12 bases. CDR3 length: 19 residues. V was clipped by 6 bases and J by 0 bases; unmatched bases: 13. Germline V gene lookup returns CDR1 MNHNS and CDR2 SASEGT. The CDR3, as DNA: TGTGCCAGCAGGCGTCGTAGGACTAGCGGGGTACCTAGCACAGATACGCAGTATTTT. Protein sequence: CASRRRRTSGVPSTDTQYF.

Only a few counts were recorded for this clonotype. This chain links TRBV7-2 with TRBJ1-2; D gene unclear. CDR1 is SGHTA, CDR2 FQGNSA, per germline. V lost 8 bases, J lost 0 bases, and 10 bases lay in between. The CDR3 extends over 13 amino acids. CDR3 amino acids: CASPNPTNYGYTF. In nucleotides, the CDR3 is TGTGCCAGCCCGAATCCAACTAACTATGGCTACACCTTC.

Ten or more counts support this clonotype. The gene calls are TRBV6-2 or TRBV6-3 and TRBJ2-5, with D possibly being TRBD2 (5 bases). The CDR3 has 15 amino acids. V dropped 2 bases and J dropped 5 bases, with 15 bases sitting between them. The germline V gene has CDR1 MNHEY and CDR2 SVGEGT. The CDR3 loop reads CASSYPYGSEETQYF. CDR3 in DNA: TGTGCCAGCAGTTACCCCTATGGGAGCGAGGAGACCCAGTACTTC.

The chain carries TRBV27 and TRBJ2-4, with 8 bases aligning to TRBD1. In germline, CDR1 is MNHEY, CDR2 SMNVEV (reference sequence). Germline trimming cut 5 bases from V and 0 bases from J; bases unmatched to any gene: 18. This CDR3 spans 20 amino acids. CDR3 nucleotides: TGTGCCAGCAGTCCAAACACCGGACAGGGACTTAGATTAGCCAAAAACATTCAGTACTTC. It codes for CASSPNTGQGLRLAKNIQYF.

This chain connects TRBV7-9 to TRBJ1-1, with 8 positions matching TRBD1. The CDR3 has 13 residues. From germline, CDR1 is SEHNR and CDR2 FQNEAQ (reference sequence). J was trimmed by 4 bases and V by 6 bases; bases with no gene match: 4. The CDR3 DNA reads TGTGCCAGCAGGCATACAGGGGGCACTGAAGCTTTCTTT. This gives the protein CASRHTGGTEAFF.

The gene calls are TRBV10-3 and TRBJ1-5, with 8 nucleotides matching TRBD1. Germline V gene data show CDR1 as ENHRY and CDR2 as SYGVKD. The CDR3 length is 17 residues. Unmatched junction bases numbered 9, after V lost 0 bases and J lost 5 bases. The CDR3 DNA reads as TGTGCCATCAGTGAGTCGATGGCCGACAGGGGTGATCAGCCCCAGCATTTT. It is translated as CAISESMADRGDQPQHF.

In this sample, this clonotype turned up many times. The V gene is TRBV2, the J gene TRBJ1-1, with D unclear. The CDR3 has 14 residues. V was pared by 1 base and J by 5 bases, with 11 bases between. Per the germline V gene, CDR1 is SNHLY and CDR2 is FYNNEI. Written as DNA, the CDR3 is TGTGCCAGCAGTGAAGGCCTTGGAGGGACTGAAGCTTTCTTT. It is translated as CASSEGLGGTEAFF. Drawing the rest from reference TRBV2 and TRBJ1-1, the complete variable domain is EPEVTQTPSHQVTQMGQEVILRCVPISNHLYFYWYRQILGQKVEFLVSFYNNEISEKSEIFDDQFSVERPDGSNFTLKIRSTKLEDSAMYFCASSEGLGGTEAFFGQGTRLTVV.

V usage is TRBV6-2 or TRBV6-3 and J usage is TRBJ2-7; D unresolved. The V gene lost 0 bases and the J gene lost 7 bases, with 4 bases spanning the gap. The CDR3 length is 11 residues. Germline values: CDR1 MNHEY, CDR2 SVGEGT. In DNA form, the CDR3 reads TGTGCCAGCAGTTACTCGGCAGAGCAGTACTTC. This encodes CASSYSAEQYF.

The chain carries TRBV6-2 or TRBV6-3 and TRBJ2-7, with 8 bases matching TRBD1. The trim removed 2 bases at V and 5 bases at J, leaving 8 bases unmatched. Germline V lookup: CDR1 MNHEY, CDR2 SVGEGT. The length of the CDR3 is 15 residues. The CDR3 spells CASSYVEDRVHEQYF. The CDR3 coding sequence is TGTGCCAGCAGTTACGTAGAGGACAGGGTACACGAGCAGTACTTC.

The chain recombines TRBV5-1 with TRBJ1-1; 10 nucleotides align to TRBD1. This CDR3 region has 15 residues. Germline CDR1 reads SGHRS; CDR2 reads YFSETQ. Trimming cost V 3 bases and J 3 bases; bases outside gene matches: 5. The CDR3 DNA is TGCGCCAGCAGCTCGGACGGGACAGGGGACACTGAAGCTTTCTTT. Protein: CASSSDGTGDTEAFF.

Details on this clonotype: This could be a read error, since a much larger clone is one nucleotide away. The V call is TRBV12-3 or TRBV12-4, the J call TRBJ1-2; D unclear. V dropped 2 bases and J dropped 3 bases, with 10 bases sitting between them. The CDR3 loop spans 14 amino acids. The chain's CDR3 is CASSLSGSYYGYTF. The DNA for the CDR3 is TGTGCCAGCAGTTTATCCGGCAGTTACTATGGCTACACCTTC.

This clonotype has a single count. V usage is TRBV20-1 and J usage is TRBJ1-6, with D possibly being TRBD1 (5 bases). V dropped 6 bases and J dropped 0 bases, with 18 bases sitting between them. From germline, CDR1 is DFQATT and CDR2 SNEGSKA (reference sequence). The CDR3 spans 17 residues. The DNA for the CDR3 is TGCAGTGCCGGGACCCGGGACGGAAGCTCCTATAATTCACCCCTCCACTTT. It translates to CSAGTRDGSSYNSPLHF.

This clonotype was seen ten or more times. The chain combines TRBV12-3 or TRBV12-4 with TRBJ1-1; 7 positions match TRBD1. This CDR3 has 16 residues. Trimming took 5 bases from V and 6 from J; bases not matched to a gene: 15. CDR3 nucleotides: TGTGCCAGCAGTACCCGGACAGGTATGGTGTTCGCTGAAGCTTTCTTT. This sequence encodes CASSTRTGMVFAEAFF.

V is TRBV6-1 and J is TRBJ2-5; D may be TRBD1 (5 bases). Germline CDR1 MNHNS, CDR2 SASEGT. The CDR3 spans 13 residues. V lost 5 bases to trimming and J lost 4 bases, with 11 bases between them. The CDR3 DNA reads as TGTGCCAGCAGTCCGCCAGGGTTAGAGACCCAGTACTTC. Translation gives CASSPPGLETQYF.

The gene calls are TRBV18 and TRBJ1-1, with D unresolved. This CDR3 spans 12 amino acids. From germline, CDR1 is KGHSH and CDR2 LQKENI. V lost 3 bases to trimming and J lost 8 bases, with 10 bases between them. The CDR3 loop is CASSPDSGEAFF. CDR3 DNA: TGTGCCAGCTCACCCGATTCGGGAGAAGCTTTCTTT.

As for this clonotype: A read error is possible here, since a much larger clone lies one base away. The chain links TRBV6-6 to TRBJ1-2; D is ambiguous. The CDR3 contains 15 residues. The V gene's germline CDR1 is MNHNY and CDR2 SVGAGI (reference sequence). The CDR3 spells CANSYSGRRNYGYTF. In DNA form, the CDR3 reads TGTGCCAACAGTTACTCGGGAAGGCGGAACTATGGCTACACCTTC.

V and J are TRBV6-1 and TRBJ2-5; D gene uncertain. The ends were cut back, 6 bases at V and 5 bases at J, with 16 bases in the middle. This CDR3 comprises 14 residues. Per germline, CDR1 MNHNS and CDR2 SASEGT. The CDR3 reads CASRMRLELETQYF. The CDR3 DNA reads TGTGCCAGCAGGATGAGACTGGAGCTGGAGACCCAGTACTTC.

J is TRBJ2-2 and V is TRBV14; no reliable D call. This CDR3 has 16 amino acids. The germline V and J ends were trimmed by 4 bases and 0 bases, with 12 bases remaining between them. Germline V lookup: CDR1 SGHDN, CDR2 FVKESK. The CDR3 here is CASSRSRSSNTGELFF. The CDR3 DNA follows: TGTGCCAGCAGCCGCAGTAGAAGCTCGAACACCGGGGAGCTGTTTTTT.

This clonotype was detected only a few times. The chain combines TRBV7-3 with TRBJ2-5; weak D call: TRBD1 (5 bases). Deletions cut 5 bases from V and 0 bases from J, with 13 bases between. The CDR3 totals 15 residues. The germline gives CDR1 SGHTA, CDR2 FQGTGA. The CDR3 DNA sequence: TGTGCCAGCAGCCGCGACAGTGGGTACCAAGAGACCCAGTACTTC. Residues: CASSRDSGYQETQYF.

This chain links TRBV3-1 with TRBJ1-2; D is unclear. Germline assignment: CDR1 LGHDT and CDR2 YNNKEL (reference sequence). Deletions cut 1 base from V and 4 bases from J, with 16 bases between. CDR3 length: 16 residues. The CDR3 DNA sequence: TGTGCCAGCAGCCAAGGCCGGGTTGGTGGGTCCTATGGCTACACCTTC. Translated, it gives CASSQGRVGGSYGYTF.

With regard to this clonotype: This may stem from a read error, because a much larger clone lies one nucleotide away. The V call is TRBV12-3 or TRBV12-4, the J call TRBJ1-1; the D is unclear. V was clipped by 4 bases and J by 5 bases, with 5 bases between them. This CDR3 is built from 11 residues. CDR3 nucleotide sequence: TGTGCCAGCAGTTGGCGGACTGAAGCTTTCTTT. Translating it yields CASSWRTEAFF.

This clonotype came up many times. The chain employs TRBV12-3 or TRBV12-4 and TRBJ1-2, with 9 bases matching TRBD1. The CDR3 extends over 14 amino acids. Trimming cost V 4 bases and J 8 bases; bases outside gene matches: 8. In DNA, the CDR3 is TGTGCCAGCAGTTCCGGGACAGGGATTACCGGCTACACCTTC. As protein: CASSSGTGITGYTF.

The CDR3 region has the DNA TGTGCCAGCGGCGCAACTAATGAAAAACTGTTTTTT. It is translated as CASGATNEKLFF. The rearrangement joins TRBV27 to TRBJ1-4; D gene uncertain. From germline, CDR1 is MNHEY and CDR2 SMNVEV (reference sequence). CDR3 size: 12 residues. Between the trimmed V and J ends, which lost 8 bases and 0 bases, there was a span of 4 bases.